The 28 T cell receptor beta chains presented below share a single source sample, sequenced in a study of tumor and adjacent non-tumor tissue in lung cancer. TCRbeta libraries were built with three rounds of nested PCR, modified from ARM-PCR. Each CDR3 protein is one row after TCRdb ran MiXCR on the multiplex PCR reads. The sample shows about 70,000 distinct CDR3 sequences, roughly 73% of them seen only once. The template was RNA from unsorted bulk tissue. The sequencing sample was made of lung tumor tissue. The receptors stem from a man between 60 and 75 years old with non-small cell lung cancer.

This clonotype was picked up many times. The CDR3 sequence is CSARNPGRHGGTGELFF. CDR3 sequence (DNA): TGCAGTGCTAGAAATCCCGGGCGGCACGGGGGCACCGGGGAGCTGTTTTTT. The chain uses TRBV20-1 and TRBJ2-2, with D tentatively TRBD2 (6 bases). The CDR3 runs to 17 residues. Trimming cost V 2 bases and J 4 bases, with 20 bases left between them. CDR1 and CDR2 (germline): DFQATT, SNEGSKA (reference sequence).

In its sample, this clonotype was seen once. One end of the junction fails to match germline, which may point to a read error. The chain employs TRBV29-1 and TRBJ2-2; no clear D. The germline gives CDR1 SQVTM, CDR2 ANQGSEA. This CDR3 region has 12 residues. CDR3 in amino acids: CGVPAWGGELFF. The CDR3 nucleotides are TGCGGCGTTCCCGCATGGGGCGGGGAGCTGTTTTTT.

The V call is TRBV5-4, the J call TRBJ2-5; D not resolved. Germline CDR1 reads SGHNT; CDR2 reads YYREEE (reference sequence). This CDR3 contains 14 residues. Trimming pared 4 bases from V and 2 bases from J, leaving 12 bases between. The CDR3 loop is CASSLGMTQETQYF. CDR3 nucleotides: TGTGCCAGCAGCCTAGGGATGACACAAGAGACCCAGTACTTC.

Comments on this clonotype: This CDR3 fails to terminate in the conserved phenylalanine or tryptophan, so it likely reflects a read error. The rearrangement uses TRBV5-6 and TRBJ1-1; 11 nucleotides line up with TRBD1. The CDR3 runs 15 residues. J gave up 7 bases and V 3 bases, and 8 bases lay outside the gene matches. The germline gives CDR1 SGHDT, CDR2 YYEEEE. CDR3 coding DNA: TGTGCCAGCAGCTCCTCCTGGACAGGGGGCGTTGAAGCTTTCTAT. Translated: CASSSSWTGGVEAFY.

To note about this clonotype: At one end, the junction sequence differs from germline, possibly due to a read error. This chain links TRBV6-1 with TRBJ1-3, with TRBD1 as a possible D gene (5 bases). The CDR3 has 17 residues. The germline V gene has CDR1 MNHNS and CDR2 SASEGT. CDR3 protein: CVAYRSGREYSGHTIYF. CDR3 DNA sequence: TGTGTCGCCTACCGGTCGGGCAGGGAATACTCTGGACACACCATATATTTT.

This clonotype came up once. The chain uses TRBV20-1 and TRBJ2-3, with 9 bases that match TRBD2. Per the germline V gene, CDR1 is DFQATT and CDR2 is SNEGSKA (reference sequence). The CDR3 is made up of 16 amino acids. The V and J ends lost 5 bases and 6 bases, in that order; junction bases with no gene match: 15. CDR3 in amino acids: CSAQHPASGIMDTQYF. Here the CDR3 DNA reads TGCAGTGCTCAACACCCCGCTAGCGGGATCATGGATACGCAGTATTTT.

Comments on this clonotype: The junction differs from germline at one of its ends, possibly a read error. This chain connects TRBV29-1 to TRBJ2-7; 8 bases fit TRBD2. This CDR3 comprises 15 residues. CDR1 is SQVTM and CDR2 is ANQGSEA in the germline V gene. CDR3 sequence (DNA): TGCAGTGTTGCGGAGTTAAGAGCGGGGGTCGACGACCAGTACTTC. Translated, it gives CSVAELRAGVDDQYF.

The rearrangement links TRBV6-1 to TRBJ1-6; unclear D gene. Germline loops: CDR1 MNHNS, CDR2 SASEGT. This CDR3 has 12 residues. V was clipped by 8 bases and J by 8 bases, with 10 bases between them. The CDR3 nucleotides read TGTGCCAGCTGTGTGGGTGATTCACCCCTCCACTTT. Amino acid sequence: CASCVGDSPLHF.

With regard to this clonotype: A much larger clone is a single base away; this may be a read error. This chain links TRBV13 with TRBJ2-7; a weak D match, TRBD2 (5 bases). CDR1 and CDR2 from the germline V gene are PRHDT and FYEKMQ (reference sequence). The CDR3 totals 15 residues. The CDR3: CASSTIAMRPDEEYF. The CDR3 DNA sequence: TGTGCCAGCAGTACGATAGCGATGCGCCCCGACGAGGAGTACTTC.

This clonotype was detected only a few times. Being one base from a much bigger clone, this may be a read error. The V and J genes are TRBV6-6 and TRBJ2-7; D is possibly TRBD1 (5 bases). The germline V gene has CDR1 MNHNY and CDR2 SVGAGI (reference sequence). The CDR3 loop spans 14 amino acids. With 6 bases removed from V and 0 bases from J, the gap between germline ends came to 12 bases. DNA for the CDR3: TGTGCCAGCAGACTGGACACGAGCTCCTACGAGCAGTACTTC. It yields the protein CASRLDTSSYEQYF.

This clonotype was observed once. It may be a read error: a sequence one base away is much more abundant. This chain uses TRBV28 with TRBJ1-2; D remains unclear. The germline CDR1 and CDR2 sequences are MDHEN and SYDVKM. Trimming stripped 6 bases from V and 4 bases from J, with 9 bases between. CDR3 length: 12 amino acids. The CDR3 coding sequence is TGTGCCAGCAGGGTGGAGTTCTATGGCTACACCTTC. Translated: CASRVEFYGYTF.

For this clonotype: One end of the junction does not line up with germline, which may come from a read error. The chain carries TRBV5-4 and TRBJ2-1; a weak D match, TRBD2 (6 bases). Germline V lookup: CDR1 SGHNT, CDR2 YYREEE (reference sequence). This CDR3 contains 13 residues. CDR3 sequence: CANSLFGRNEQFF. In nucleotides, the CDR3 is TGTGCCAACAGCTTGTTTGGGAGGAACGAGCAGTTCTTC.

Comment on this clonotype: A read error may account for a junction end that differs from germline. V and J are TRBV6-1 and TRBJ2-5; TRBD2 matches at 8 bases. Germline V CDR1 and CDR2: MNHNS, SASEGT. This CDR3 has 17 residues. CDR3 protein: CVSSGIGAGAFFGTQYF. CDR3 DNA sequence: TGTGTCAGCAGTGGAATAGGAGCGGGAGCTTTTTTTGGGACCCAGTACTTC.

This clonotype was observed a few times. One base away lies a much larger clone, so this may be a sequencing read error. V and J are TRBV5-5 and TRBJ1-1; TRBD1 agrees at 10 bases. CDR1 SGHKS and CDR2 YYEKEE come from the germline V gene (reference sequence). The length of the CDR3 is 14 residues. Losses at the gene ends were 4 bases for V and 7 bases for J; bases not matched to a gene: 7. CDR3 residues: CASSATGGGVEAFF. As DNA, the CDR3 is TGTGCCAGCAGCGCGACAGGGGGCGGTGTTGAAGCTTTCTTT.

As regards this clonotype: One end of the junction fails to match germline, which may point to a read error. The rearrangement links TRBV29-1 to TRBJ2-3; the D gene could be TRBD1 or TRBD2 (7 bases each). This CDR3 is 13 amino acids long. Germline V CDR1 and CDR2: SQVTM, ANQGSEA. In DNA, the CDR3 is TGTGGCGTTTCTCAGGGGGGGACAGATACGCAGTATTTT. As protein: CGVSQGGTDTQYF.

Concerning this clonotype itself: Sequence at one end of the junction differs from germline and may be a read error. The chain joins TRBV6-6 to TRBJ2-5, with a tentative D call TRBD2 (5 bases). Looked up from germline, CDR1 is MNHNY and CDR2 is SVGAGI (reference sequence). This CDR3 is 15 amino acids long. CDR3 coding DNA: TGTGCCATCAGTTGGGCCGGACGGGGAGACGAGAACCAGTACTTC. It is translated as CAISWAGRGDENQYF.

This clonotype was detected only once. No conserved phenylalanine or tryptophan is present at the end of the CDR3, so a read error is the likely explanation. This chain links TRBV6-5 with TRBJ2-5; D gene unclear. Germline CDR1 reads MNHEY; CDR2 reads SVGAGI. This CDR3 is built from 13 residues. The CDR3 nucleotides are TGTGTCAGCAGGACCTCGCTTGGCGAGACCCAGTACATC. Translating gives CVSRTSLGETQYI.

The gene calls are TRBV6-5 and TRBJ1-5; weak D call: TRBD1 (5 bases). The germline gives CDR1 MNHEY, CDR2 SVGAGI. Trimming pared 6 bases from V and 6 bases from J, leaving 15 bases between. This CDR3 comprises 14 residues. CDR3 sequence: CASRWLQGGQPQHF. The CDR3 region has the DNA TGTGCCAGCAGGTGGCTTCAGGGAGGTCAGCCCCAGCATTTT.

This clonotype was recorded only once. The V gene is TRBV29-1, the J gene TRBJ2-1, with 8 bases lining up with TRBD2. CDR1 and CDR2 from the germline V gene are SQVTM and ANQGSEA. The CDR3 sequence is 16 residues long. V gave up 3 bases and J gave up 4 bases; unmatched junction bases: 11. CDR3 region: CSVEIVLAGDYNEQFF. As DNA, the CDR3 is TGCAGCGTTGAGATCGTGCTAGCGGGCGATTACAATGAGCAGTTCTTC.

Worth noting for this clonotype: One end of the junction varies from germline; a read error may be responsible. The gene calls are TRBV6-2 or TRBV6-3 and TRBJ2-5; 7 nucleotides align to TRBD2. The length of the CDR3 is 15 residues. Germline CDR1 and CDR2: MNHEY and SVGEGT. Here the CDR3 DNA reads TGTGCCAGCAGCCTTAAAGGGGCGGGAGAAGAGACCGAGTACTTC. Its translation is CASSLKGAGEETEYF.

About this clonotype: Germline is not matched at one junction end, which may reflect a read error. The gene calls are TRBV20-1 and TRBJ2-1; TRBD2 agrees at 8 bases. The germline V gene has CDR1 DFQATT and CDR2 SNEGSKA (reference sequence). The CDR3 extends over 19 amino acids. CDR3 in DNA: TGCAGTGCTAGTAAGCCCGGACTAGCAGGAGTGAGGGTCTACGATGAGCAGTTCTTC. Translated: CSASKPGLAGVRVYDEQFF.

Concerning this clonotype: As the CDR3 is not closed by the conserved phenylalanine or tryptophan, this likely results from a read error. The limits of the CDR3 on the DNA are not certain, so only TCRdb's listed CDR3 is given. The V and J genes are TRBV28 and TRBJ1-5; the tabulated D call, TRBD1, remains unverified against the DNA. The germline V gene encodes CDR1 MDHEN and CDR2 SYDVKM. The CDR3 is 13 amino acids in total, end residues counted. The CDR3 loop is CVSSQDPGQPQLV.

As for this clonotype: A junction end diverges from the germline sequence, so it may reflect a read error. V is TRBV12-3 or TRBV12-4 and J is TRBJ1-2, with 9 nucleotides matching TRBD1. The CDR3 extends over 15 amino acids. CDR3 region: CVSRFSGTGNYGYTF. The CDR3 bases are TGTGTCAGCAGATTCTCCGGGACAGGGAACTATGGCTACACCTTC.

A word on this clonotype: A much larger clone sits a single nucleotide away, making a read error possible. The V gene is TRBV28, the J gene TRBJ2-1; D gene ambiguous. Trimming pared 3 bases from V and 9 bases from J, leaving 18 bases between. Germline values: CDR1 MDHEN, CDR2 SYDVKM. CDR3 length: 15 amino acids. CDR3 DNA sequence: TGTGCCAGCAGTTTTCCTGGGTCCCAGCTGACTGAGCAGTTCTTC. Translation: CASSFPGSQLTEQFF.

This clonotype was observed once. The CDR3 end shows no conserved phenylalanine or tryptophan, and so a read error is likely. The chain carries TRBV20-1 and TRBJ2-1; TRBD1 aligns across 7 bases. The CDR3 totals 15 residues. Germline V lookup: CDR1 DFQATT, CDR2 SNEGSKA (reference sequence). CDR3: CNARGTAQNYNEQFI. CDR3 bases: TGCAATGCTAGAGGGACAGCACAGAACTACAATGAGCAGTTCATC.

As to this clonotype: The junction and the germline gene differ at one end; a read error may be behind it. The chain uses TRBV20-1 and TRBJ2-7; D possibly corresponds to TRBD1 (6 bases). This CDR3 has 12 amino acids. Per the germline V gene, CDR1 is DFQATT and CDR2 is SNEGSKA (reference sequence). CDR3 in DNA: TGCAATGCTAGGAAACTGGGGGCCGAGCAGTACTTC. Translating gives CNARKLGAEQYF.

Regarding this clonotype: Germline is not matched at one junction end, which may reflect a read error. The genes are TRBV20-1 and TRBJ2-1; D may be TRBD2 (5 bases). Germline V lookup: CDR1 DFQATT, CDR2 SNEGSKA (reference sequence). The CDR3 is 15 amino acids. Written as DNA, the CDR3 is TGCAGTGCTATGGTTAGCGAGAGTGGCTACAATGGGCAGTTCTTC. Its protein is CSAMVSESGYNGQFF.

As regards this clonotype: One junction end disagrees with the germline gene, perhaps due to a read error. V usage is TRBV20-1 and J usage is TRBJ2-1; D remains unclear. The germline V gene has CDR1 DFQATT and CDR2 SNEGSKA (reference sequence). The CDR3 length is 13 residues. The chain's CDR3 is CIARGTKTIEQFF. The CDR3 region has the DNA TGCATTGCTAGAGGTACGAAGACAATCGAGCAGTTCTTC.